This TCR beta chain was documented in a study of identical twins. Findings and limits, study-wide: Interpretation of the results relied on cross-sectional statistical analysis and not on following the same donors. Out-of-frame TCR alpha sharing in monozygotic twins exceeded recombination model predictions.

This clonotype was counted at least ten times. Its target is unknown. The CDR3 is 13 amino acids. V dropped 6 bases and J dropped 4 bases, with 13 bases sitting between them. CDR1 and CDR2 from the germline V gene are DFQATT and SNEGSKA (reference sequence). TCRdb ran MiXCR on the 5' RACE reads and lists one entry per CDR3 protein. The sample lists some 570,000 distinct CDR3 sequences, about 20% occurring once. This same sample was also part of a study on yellow fever vaccine responses in identical twins.

The sequence was obtained from a woman under 30 in good health. The chain employs TRBV20-1 and TRBJ2-1; possible D gene TRBD2, 6 bases. The sequencing sample was made of CD4+ T cells sorted from blood. The CDR3 is CSAPLAYYNEQFF. CDR3 sequence (DNA): TGCAGTGCCCCACTAGCATATTACAATGAGCAGTTCTTC.